A selection of T cell receptor beta chains follows, all from one sample in a study of blood T cells in healthy people across ages. MiXCR, applied by TCRdb to the 5' RACE reads, yields one record per CDR3 protein. The sample shows fewer than 800,000 distinct CDR3 sequences, about half of them seen only once. Sequences were obtained from blood. Receptors originate from a woman aged 60-75 years in good health. The CDR3 runs from the conserved cysteine through the conserved F or W. Each record gives: clone size, J gene, V gene, D gene, CDR3 protein, CDR3 DNA. A D gene is named only where the DNA matches it firmly. Clone size, where shown, is once, few, many, or a class for clones that have expanded.

abundance: .
j_gene: TRBJ2-3
v_gene: TRBV29-1
d_gene: .
CDR3aa: CSVTQGGASTDTQYF
CDR3nt: TGCAGCGTTACCCAAGGGGGTGCTAGCACAGATACGCAGTATTTT

abundance: few
j_gene: TRBJ2-1
v_gene: TRBV20-1
d_gene: .
CDR3aa: CSAPRDLYNEQFF
CDR3nt: TGCAGTGCTCCCCGGGACTTATACAATGAGCAGTTCTTC

abundance: .
j_gene: TRBJ1-2
v_gene: TRBV20-1
d_gene: .
CDR3aa: CSARDPDRYGYTF
CDR3nt: TGCAGTGCTAGAGACCCGGACCGATATGGCTACACCTTC

abundance: few
j_gene: TRBJ1-2
v_gene: TRBV7-2
d_gene: .
CDR3aa: CASSLEEFYGYTF
CDR3nt: TGTGCCAGCAGCTTAGAAGAGTTCTATGGCTACACCTTC

abundance: many
j_gene: TRBJ1-2
v_gene: TRBV6-2/TRBV6-3
d_gene: .
CDR3aa: CASINLGYGGYTF
CDR3nt: TGTGCCAGCATCAATCTGGGGTACGGTGGCTACACCTTC

abundance: few
j_gene: TRBJ2-1
v_gene: TRBV9
d_gene: TRBD2
CDR3aa: CASSFKASGGSYNEQFF
CDR3nt: TGTGCCAGCAGCTTTAAGGCCAGCGGGGGGTCCTACAATGAGCAGTTCTTC

abundance: .
j_gene: TRBJ2-7
v_gene: TRBV12-3/TRBV12-4
d_gene: .
CDR3aa: CAGSPRSSAYEQYF
CDR3nt: TGTGCCGGCAGTCCGAGGTCAAGTGCCTACGAGCAGTACTTC

abundance: .
j_gene: TRBJ2-6
v_gene: TRBV6-2/TRBV6-3
d_gene: .
CDR3aa: CASSYSIGRGGSGANVLTF
CDR3nt: TGTGCCAGCAGTTACTCGATTGGCAGGGGCGGATCTGGGGCCAACGTCCTGACTTTC

abundance: .
j_gene: TRBJ2-3
v_gene: TRBV7-3
d_gene: TRBD2
CDR3aa: CASSSLAGKTDTQYF
CDR3nt: TGTGCCAGCAGCTCGCTAGCGGGAAAGACAGATACGCAGTATTTT

abundance: .
j_gene: TRBJ2-7
v_gene: TRBV5-6
d_gene: TRBD2
CDR3aa: CASSISGRTLLEQYF
CDR3nt: TGTGCCAGCAGTATTAGCGGGAGAACCCTCCTCGAGCAGTACTTC

abundance: few
j_gene: TRBJ2-5
v_gene: TRBV10-2
d_gene: TRBD1
CDR3aa: CASSESGTGRYEQYF
CDR3nt: TGCGCCAGCAGTGAGTCAGGGACAGGGAGGTATGAGCAGTACTTC

abundance: .
j_gene: TRBJ2-5
v_gene: TRBV7-2
d_gene: .
CDR3aa: CASSLAFTDGAQYF
CDR3nt: TGTGCCAGCAGCTTAGCGTTCACCGACGGGGCCCAGTACTTC

abundance: .
j_gene: TRBJ2-1
v_gene: TRBV5-1
d_gene: .
CDR3aa: CASSLRRPGEQFF
CDR3nt: TGCGCCAGCAGCTTACGCCGACCAGGGGAGCAGTTCTTC

abundance: .
j_gene: TRBJ2-1
v_gene: TRBV7-2
d_gene: .
CDR3aa: CASSLVGGADEQFF
CDR3nt: TGTGCCAGCAGCTTAGTGGGGGGCGCGGATGAGCAGTTCTTC

abundance: .
j_gene: TRBJ1-4
v_gene: TRBV7-2
d_gene: TRBD1
CDR3aa: CASSLGGGIRGEKLFF
CDR3nt: TGTGCCAGCAGCTTAGGAGGGGGCATTAGGGGTGAAAAACTGTTTTTT

abundance: .
j_gene: TRBJ2-7
v_gene: TRBV20-1
d_gene: TRBD1
CDR3aa: CSAGDRLGLSYEQYF
CDR3nt: TGCAGTGCTGGGGACAGGTTGGGACTCTCCTACGAGCAGTACTTC

abundance: .
j_gene: TRBJ2-3
v_gene: TRBV29-1
d_gene: .
CDR3aa: CSVETAGTDTQYF
CDR3nt: TGCAGCGTTGAAACTGCTGGGACAGATACGCAGTATTTT

abundance: .
j_gene: TRBJ2-1
v_gene: TRBV27
d_gene: TRBD2
CDR3aa: CASSYKGPGLAGVWNEQFF
CDR3nt: TGTGCCAGCAGTTATAAGGGCCCGGGACTAGCGGGAGTTTGGAATGAGCAGTTCTTC

abundance: .
j_gene: TRBJ2-7
v_gene: TRBV28
d_gene: TRBD2
CDR3aa: CASSASGRGGRNEQYF
CDR3nt: TGTGCCAGCAGTGCCAGCGGGAGAGGGGGGAGGAATGAGCAGTACTTC

abundance: .
j_gene: TRBJ2-7
v_gene: TRBV12-3/TRBV12-4
d_gene: .
CDR3aa: CASSLFRVRTYEQYF
CDR3nt: TGTGCCAGCAGTTTATTCAGAGTGAGAACCTACGAGCAGTACTTC

abundance: .
j_gene: TRBJ2-4
v_gene: TRBV6-4
d_gene: TRBD2
CDR3aa: CASMESGKGKEQYF
CDR3nt: TGTGCCAGCATGGAAAGCGGGAAGGGCAAGGAGCAGTACTTC

abundance: .
j_gene: TRBJ2-7
v_gene: TRBV15
d_gene: .
CDR3aa: CATSRDLAAYEQYF
CDR3nt: TGTGCCACCAGCAGAGATTTGGCAGCCTACGAGCAGTACTTC

abundance: few
j_gene: TRBJ1-4
v_gene: TRBV7-9
d_gene: .
CDR3aa: CASSLGGWEKLFF
CDR3nt: TGTGCCAGCAGCTTAGGTGGCTGGGAAAAACTGTTTTTT

abundance: .
j_gene: TRBJ2-5
v_gene: TRBV7-8
d_gene: .
CDR3aa: CASSLENGDQETRYF
CDR3nt: TGTGCCAGCAGCTTAGAAAACGGGGACCAAGAGACCCGGTACTTC

abundance: few
j_gene: TRBJ2-7
v_gene: TRBV7-2
d_gene: TRBD1
CDR3aa: CASSRGTATAWEQYF
CDR3nt: TGTGCCAGCAGCCGAGGGACAGCCACAGCCTGGGAGCAGTACTTC

abundance: .
j_gene: TRBJ2-7
v_gene: TRBV20-1
d_gene: TRBD2
CDR3aa: CSALAGDAYEQYF
CDR3nt: TGCAGTGCTTTAGCGGGAGACGCCTACGAGCAGTACTTC

abundance: .
j_gene: TRBJ2-7
v_gene: TRBV10-3
d_gene: TRBD1
CDR3aa: CASGQDFLSKYF
CDR3nt: TGTGCCAGTGGACAGGATTTTCTTTCGAAGTACTTC

abundance: .
j_gene: TRBJ2-1
v_gene: TRBV28
d_gene: TRBD2
CDR3aa: CASSSPGDSGRGDEQFF
CDR3nt: TGTGCCAGCAGTTCCCCCGGGGATAGCGGGAGAGGAGATGAGCAGTTCTTC

abundance: .
j_gene: TRBJ2-7
v_gene: TRBV5-1
d_gene: .
CDR3aa: CASSPQMSSYEQYF
CDR3nt: TGCGCCAGCAGCCCCCAGATGAGTTCCTACGAGCAGTACTTC

abundance: .
j_gene: TRBJ2-7
v_gene: TRBV7-2
d_gene: .
CDR3aa: CASSPRTSTEIQYF
CDR3nt: TGTGCCAGCAGCCCCCGAACTAGTACGGAGATCCAGTACTTC

abundance: .
j_gene: TRBJ2-1
v_gene: TRBV25-1
d_gene: .
CDR3aa: CASSEQFSNPYNEQFF
CDR3nt: TGTGCCAGCAGTGAACAGTTCTCGAACCCCTACAATGAGCAGTTCTTC

abundance: .
j_gene: TRBJ2-5
v_gene: TRBV28
d_gene: .
CDR3aa: CASSWPQGRVQYF
CDR3nt: TGTGCCAGCAGCTGGCCCCAGGGTAGGGTGCAGTACTTC

abundance: once
j_gene: TRBJ2-7
v_gene: TRBV28
d_gene: .
CDR3aa: CASSPGTEKAYEQYF
CDR3nt: TGTGCCAGCAGTCCTGGGACGGAGAAAGCCTACGAGCAGTACTTC

abundance: few
j_gene: TRBJ2-7
v_gene: TRBV7-2
d_gene: TRBD2
CDR3aa: CASSWGLAGGRLRYEQYF
CDR3nt: TGTGCCAGCAGCTGGGGACTAGCGGGAGGAAGGCTACGGTACGAGCAGTACTTC

abundance: many
j_gene: TRBJ2-1
v_gene: TRBV15
d_gene: TRBD2
CDR3aa: CATSRDPRSGRIYNEQFF
CDR3nt: TGTGCCACCAGCAGAGACCCCAGGAGCGGGAGAATTTACAATGAGCAGTTCTTC

abundance: few
j_gene: TRBJ2-7
v_gene: TRBV5-1
d_gene: .
CDR3aa: CASSSGLGPYEQYF
CDR3nt: TGCGCCAGCAGTTCGGGACTCGGTCCCTACGAGCAGTACTTC